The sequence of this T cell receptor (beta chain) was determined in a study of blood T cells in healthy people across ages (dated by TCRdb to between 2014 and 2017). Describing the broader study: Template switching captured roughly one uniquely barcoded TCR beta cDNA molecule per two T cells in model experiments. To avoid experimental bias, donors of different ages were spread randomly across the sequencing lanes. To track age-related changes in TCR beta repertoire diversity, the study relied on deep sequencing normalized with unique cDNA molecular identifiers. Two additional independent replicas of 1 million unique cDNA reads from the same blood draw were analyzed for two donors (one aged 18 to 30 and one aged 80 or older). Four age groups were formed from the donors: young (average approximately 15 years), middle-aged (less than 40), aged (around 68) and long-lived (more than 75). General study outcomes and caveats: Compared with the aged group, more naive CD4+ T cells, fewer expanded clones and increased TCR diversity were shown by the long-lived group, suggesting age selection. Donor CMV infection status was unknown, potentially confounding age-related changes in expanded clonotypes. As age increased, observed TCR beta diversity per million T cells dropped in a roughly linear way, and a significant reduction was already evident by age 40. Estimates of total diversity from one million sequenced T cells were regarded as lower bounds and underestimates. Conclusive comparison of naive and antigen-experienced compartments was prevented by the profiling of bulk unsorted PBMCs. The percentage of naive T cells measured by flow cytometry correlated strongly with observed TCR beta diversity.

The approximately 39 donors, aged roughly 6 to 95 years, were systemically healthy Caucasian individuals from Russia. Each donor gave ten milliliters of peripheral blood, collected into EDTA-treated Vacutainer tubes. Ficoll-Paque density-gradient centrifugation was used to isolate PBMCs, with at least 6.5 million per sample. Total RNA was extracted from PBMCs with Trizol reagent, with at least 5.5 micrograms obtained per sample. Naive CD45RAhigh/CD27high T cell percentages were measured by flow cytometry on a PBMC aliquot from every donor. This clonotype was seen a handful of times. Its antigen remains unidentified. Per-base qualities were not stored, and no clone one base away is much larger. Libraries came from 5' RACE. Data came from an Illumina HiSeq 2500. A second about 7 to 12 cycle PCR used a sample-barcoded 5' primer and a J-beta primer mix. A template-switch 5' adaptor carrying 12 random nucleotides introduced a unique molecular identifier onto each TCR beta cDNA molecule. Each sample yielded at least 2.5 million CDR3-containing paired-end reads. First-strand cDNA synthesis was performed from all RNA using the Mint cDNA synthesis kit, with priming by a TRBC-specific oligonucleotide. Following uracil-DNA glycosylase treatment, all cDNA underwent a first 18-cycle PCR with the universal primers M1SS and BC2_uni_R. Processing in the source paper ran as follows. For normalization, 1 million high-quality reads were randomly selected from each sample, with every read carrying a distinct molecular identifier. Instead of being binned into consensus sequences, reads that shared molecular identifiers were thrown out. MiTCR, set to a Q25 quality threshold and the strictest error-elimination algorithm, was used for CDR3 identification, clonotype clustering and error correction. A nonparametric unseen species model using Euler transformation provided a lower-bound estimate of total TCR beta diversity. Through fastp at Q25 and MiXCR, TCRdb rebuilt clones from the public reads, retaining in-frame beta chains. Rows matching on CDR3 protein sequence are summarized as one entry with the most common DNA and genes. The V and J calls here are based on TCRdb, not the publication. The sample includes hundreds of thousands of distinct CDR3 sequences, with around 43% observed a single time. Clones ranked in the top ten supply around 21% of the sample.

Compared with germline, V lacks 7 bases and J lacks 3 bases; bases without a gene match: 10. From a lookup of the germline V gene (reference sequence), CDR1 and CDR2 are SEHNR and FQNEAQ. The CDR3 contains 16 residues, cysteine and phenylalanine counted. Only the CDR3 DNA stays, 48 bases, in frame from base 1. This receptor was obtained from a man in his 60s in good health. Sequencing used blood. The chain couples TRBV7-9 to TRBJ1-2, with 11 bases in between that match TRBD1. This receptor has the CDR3 CASTPGDRGADYGYTF. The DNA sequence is TGTGCCAGCACCCCTGGGGACAGGGGGGCTGACTATGGCTACACCTTC.